The source of this T cell receptor (beta chain) is a study of blood T cells in healthy people across ages. The CDR3 has 13 amino acids. The V end lost 4 bases, the J end lost 2 bases, and 6 bases lay between the germline ends. Germline V lookup: CDR1 KGHDR, CDR2 SFDVKD. A remark on this clonotype: Its cognate antigen is unknown.

A J-beta primer mix and a sample-barcoded 5' primer were used in a second PCR of about 7 to 12 cycles. MiXCR, applied by TCRdb to the 5' RACE reads, yields one record per CDR3 protein. Of about 700,000 distinct CDR3 sequences listed, about 34% were seen once; the top ten hold about 16%. Per sample, no less than 5.5 micrograms of total RNA were extracted. General observations from the study: When set beside aged donors, long-lived donors presented more naive CD4+ cells and higher diversity. What prevented conclusive comparison of naive and antigen-experienced cells was that PBMCs were unsorted. Not knowing donor CMV status may have confounded expanded clonotype changes.

This sequence joins TRBV24-1 and TRBJ2-3; D is undetermined. This receptor was identified in a woman older than 75 in good health. The sample taken for sequencing was blood. CDR3 coding DNA: TGTGCCACCAGTGAGGGCTTCACAGATACGCAGTATTTT. Translating it yields CATSEGFTDTQYF.